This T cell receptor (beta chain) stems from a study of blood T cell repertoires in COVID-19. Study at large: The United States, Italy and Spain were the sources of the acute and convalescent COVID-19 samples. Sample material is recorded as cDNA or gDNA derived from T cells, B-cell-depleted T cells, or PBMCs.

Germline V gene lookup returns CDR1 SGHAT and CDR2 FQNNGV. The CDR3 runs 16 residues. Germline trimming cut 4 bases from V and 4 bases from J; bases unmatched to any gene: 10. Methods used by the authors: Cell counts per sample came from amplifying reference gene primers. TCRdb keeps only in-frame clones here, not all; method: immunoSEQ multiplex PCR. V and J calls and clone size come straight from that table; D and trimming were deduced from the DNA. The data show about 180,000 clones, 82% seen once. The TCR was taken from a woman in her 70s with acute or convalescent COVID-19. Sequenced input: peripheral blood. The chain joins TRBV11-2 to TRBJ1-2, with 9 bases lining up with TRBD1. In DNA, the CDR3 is TGTGCCAGCAGCTCTACCGGAGGGACAGGGAGCTATGGCTACACCTTC. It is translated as CASSSTGGTGSYGYTF.